A single sample is the source of the 23 T cell receptor beta chains below, sequenced in a study of blood T cell repertoires in COVID-19 (dated by TCRdb to about 2020). Library preparation used the immunoSEQ multiplex PCR assay. TCRdb retrieved this table from immuneACCESS and kept in-frame rearrangements only. Not all clones are present; in checked studies, unresolved V genes account for under half, and no reason is known for the remainder. Within this sample are roughly 320,000 clones, with 70% to 90% of them counted one time only. The leading ten clones occupy over 3.5% of the sample. The sample comprised PBMCs or T cells enriched from blood (not recorded which). These receptors originate from a young man who had recovered from COVID-19.

This rearrangement joins TRBV6-5 to TRBJ2-7; 8 bases are a match to TRBD2. Trimming took 8 bases from V and 5 from J; bases not matched to a gene: 14. The CDR3 sequence is 15 residues long. Germline CDR1 is MNHEY and CDR2 is SVGAGI. The CDR3 nucleotides read TGTGCCAGCGGGGTTCGAGCGGGAGAGCACCACGAGCAGTACTTC. It yields the protein CASGVRAGEHHEQYF.

The rearrangement joins TRBV28 to TRBJ2-2; tentative D call: TRBD1 (6 bases). The CDR3 extends over 14 amino acids. The V end lost 5 bases, the J end lost 5 bases, and 12 bases lay between the germline ends. Germline CDR1 is MDHEN and CDR2 is SYDVKM. CDR3 sequence reads: CASSLRTVTGELFF. The CDR3 DNA reads as TGTGCCAGCAGTCTCAGGACAGTTACCGGGGAGCTGTTTTTT.

This clone is a singleton in its sample. CDR3 sequence (DNA): TGTGCCAGCGTTGGGGACAGCAGGATGTACGAGCAGTACTTC. It encodes CASVGDSRMYEQYF. The chain carries TRBV6-5 and TRBJ2-7; 7 nucleotides align to TRBD1. This CDR3 contains 14 residues. CDR1 and CDR2 (germline): MNHEY, SVGAGI. Trimming at V came to 8 bases and at J to 4 bases, leaving 11 bases not matched to a gene.

V usage is TRBV2 and J usage is TRBJ1-5; unclear D gene. The CDR3 loop spans 17 amino acids. Trimming stripped 1 base from V and 7 bases from J, with 20 bases between. CDR1 is SNHLY, CDR2 FYNNEI, per germline. The CDR3 protein is CASSEGGSPRGKQPQHF. The DNA for the CDR3 is TGTGCCAGCAGTGAAGGCGGGTCACCGCGAGGTAAACAGCCCCAGCATTTT.

The CDR3 protein is CASSSGQGRNTGELFF. CDR3 DNA: TGCGCCAGCAGCTCTGGACAGGGGAGGAACACCGGGGAGCTGTTTTTT. This chain joins TRBV5-1 and TRBJ2-2; 9 bases fit TRBD1. The germline gives CDR1 SGHRS, CDR2 YFSETQ. V was clipped by 3 bases and J by 1 base; unmatched bases: 4. CDR3 length equals 16 residues.

This chain uses TRBV7-2 with TRBJ2-2; TRBD2 matches at 11 bases. J was trimmed by 6 bases and V by 4 bases; bases with no gene match: 4. The CDR3 length is 15 residues. Looked up from germline, CDR1 is SGHTA and CDR2 is FQGNSA. DNA of the CDR3: TGTGCCAGCAGCTCCGGACTAGCGGGCGCCGGGGAGCTGTTTTTT. Its translation: CASSSGLAGAGELFF.

This chain uses TRBV6-6 with TRBJ1-1, with D maybe TRBD1 (6 bases). Germline V lookup: CDR1 MNHNY, CDR2 SVGAGI (reference sequence). This CDR3 is built from 18 residues. V was clipped by 6 bases and J by 0 bases, with 23 bases between them. CDR3 nucleotide sequence: TGTGCCAGCAGGCGATACTCGACAGGTCCAGGGATGAACACTGAAGCTTTCTTT. Translated: CASRRYSTGPGMNTEAFF.

This chain links TRBV24-1 with TRBJ2-7, with a weak D call TRBD1 (6 bases). V dropped 0 bases and J dropped 1 base, with 18 bases sitting between them. Germline V gene data show CDR1 as KGHDR and CDR2 as SFDVKD. The CDR3 spans 18 residues. CDR3 nucleotide sequence: TGTGCCACCAGTGATTTGGACCCGGGACAAATTAATTCCTACGAGCAGTACTTC. Protein product: CATSDLDPGQINSYEQYF.

This rearrangement joins TRBV2 to TRBJ2-7; the D is unclear. CDR1 SNHLY and CDR2 FYNNEI come from the germline V gene. CDR3 length: 11 amino acids. V was cut by 6 bases and J by 4 bases, with 7 bases left in between. The CDR3 bases are TGTGCCAGCAGCGCGACTTACGAGCAGTACTTC. Its protein is CASSATYEQYF.

V usage is TRBV11-2 and J usage is TRBJ2-7; 7 positions match TRBD2. This CDR3 is 14 amino acids long. Per germline, CDR1 SGHAT and CDR2 FQNNGV. V lost 1 base to trimming and J lost 4 bases; unmatched junction nucleotides: 4. The CDR3 spells CASSLGGGSYEQYF. For the CDR3, the DNA is TGTGCCAGCAGCTTAGGCGGCGGGAGTTACGAGCAGTACTTC.

The chain joins TRBV6-4 to TRBJ1-1; TRBD1 might be the D (6 bases). CDR1 is MRHNA and CDR2 is SNTAGT in the germline V gene. The CDR3 extends over 16 amino acids. Trimming removed 0 bases from V and 4 bases from J, with 15 bases in between. The CDR3 loop is CASSDSAGGGSTEAFF. CDR3 coding DNA: TGTGCCAGCAGTGACTCCGCGGGGGGCGGTTCCACTGAAGCTTTCTTT.

V usage is TRBV4-1 and J usage is TRBJ2-6; D not certain. Trimming shortened V by 0 bases and J by 1 base, and 10 bases separated the two germline ends. The CDR3 sequence is 17 residues long. Germline-derived CDR1 and CDR2 are MGHRA and YSYEKL. CDR3 amino acids: CASSQDPGLSGANVLTF. CDR3 DNA: TGCGCCAGCAGCCAAGATCCCGGTCTTTCTGGGGCCAACGTCCTGACTTTC.

In the case of this clone: One end of the junction is discordant with germline, which a read error may explain. The chain uses TRBV7-2 and TRBJ2-3, with 12 nucleotides matching TRBD2. Germline-derived CDR1 and CDR2 are SGHTA and FQGNSA. This CDR3 region has 15 residues. The CDR3, as DNA: TGTGCCAGCAGCCTAGCGGGAGGGAACACAGATACGCAGTATTTT. It yields the protein CASSLAGGNTDTQYF. Using reference TRBV7-2 and TRBJ2-3 for the parts outside the CDR3, the full variable domain is GAGVSQSPSNKVTEKGKDVELRCDPISGHTALYWYRQSLGQGLEFLIYFQGNSAPDKSGLPSDRFSAERTGGSVSTLTIQRTQQEDSAVYLCASSLAGGNTDTQYFGPGTRLTVL.

The J gene is TRBJ1-2, the V gene TRBV19; D gene uncertain. The CDR3 loop spans 14 amino acids. Per the germline V gene, CDR1 is LNHDA and CDR2 is SQIVND (reference sequence). Trimming left V 7 bases short and J 6 bases short, with 18 bases between. The CDR3: CASTRPADPHGYTF. The CDR3 DNA sequence: TGTGCCAGTACTAGGCCGGCGGATCCCCATGGCTACACCTTC.

This chain uses TRBV5-1 with TRBJ2-1; tentative D call: TRBD2 (6 bases). This CDR3 comprises 14 residues. CDR1 is SGHRS, CDR2 YFSETQ, per germline. The V and J ends lost 3 bases and 6 bases respectively, with 13 bases between them. In nucleotides, the CDR3 is TGCGCCAGCAGCTCGGGGGACTTTTTCAATGAGCAGTTCTTC. It specifies CASSSGDFFNEQFF.

The chain uses TRBV5-1 and TRBJ1-6; weak D call: TRBD1 (5 bases). The CDR3 runs 14 residues. V lost 0 bases to trimming and J lost 10 bases, with 11 bases between them. The V gene's germline CDR1 is SGHRS and CDR2 YFSETQ. The CDR3 bases are TGCGCCAGCAGCTTGGACAGGTGGCGGTCACCCCTCCACTTT. It is translated as CASSLDRWRSPLHF.

This chain joins TRBV7-8 and TRBJ2-3; a weak D match, TRBD1 (6 bases). Germline values: CDR1 SGHVS, CDR2 FQNEAQ. V was cut by 2 bases and J by 0 bases, with 12 bases left in between. The CDR3 runs to 16 residues. The DNA for the CDR3 is TGTGCCAGCAGCTTACGGCAGGGGACCAGCACAGATACGCAGTATTTT. It specifies CASSLRQGTSTDTQYF.

The chain joins TRBV27 to TRBJ2-2; 10 bases fit TRBD2. V was pared by 3 bases and J by 0 bases, with 7 bases of the junction left unmatched. CDR1 and CDR2 (germline): MNHEY, SMNVEV (reference sequence). This CDR3 contains 18 residues. CDR3 sequence: CASSFYGLAVPNTGELFF. CDR3 nucleotides: TGTGCCAGCAGTTTCTACGGACTAGCGGTACCGAACACCGGGGAGCTGTTTTTT.

The chain couples TRBV18 to TRBJ1-1; the D gene is possibly TRBD1 (6 bases). The CDR3 is 14 residues long. Germline CDR1 is KGHSH and CDR2 is LQKENI. V shed 3 bases and J shed 1 base, with 9 bases lying between them. CDR3 in DNA: TGTGCCAGCTCACCGCAGGGGTCGAACACTGAAGCTTTCTTT. Translated: CASSPQGSNTEAFF.

The chain uses TRBV7-8 and TRBJ1-2; D is ambiguous. The V and J ends lost 5 bases and 9 bases respectively, with 19 bases between them. Germline loops: CDR1 SGHVS, CDR2 FQNEAQ. The CDR3 consists of 14 residues. The CDR3 sequence is CASSLPDSSESYTF. The CDR3 DNA reads as TGTGCCAGCAGCCTCCCGGACTCCTCTGAGAGCTACACCTTC.

The chain is built from TRBV29-1 and TRBJ2-5, with D hard to call. Per germline, CDR1 SQVTM and CDR2 ANQGSEA. This CDR3 spans 12 amino acids. Between the trimmed V and J ends, which lost 5 bases and 2 bases, there was a span of 9 bases. CDR3 in amino acids: CSVSAMQETQYF. CDR3 DNA sequence: TGCAGCGTTAGCGCCATGCAAGAGACCCAGTACTTC.

This sequence joins TRBV7-8 and TRBJ1-3; 8 nucleotides agree with TRBD1. CDR3 length: 15 residues. From germline, CDR1 is SGHVS and CDR2 FQNEAQ. J lost 4 bases, V lost 4 bases, and 6 bases had no gene match. The CDR3, as DNA: TGTGCCAGCAGCTCGGACAGGGTCTCCGGAAACACCATATATTTT. Protein product: CASSSDRVSGNTIYF. The full variable domain, rest sourced from reference TRBV7-8 and TRBJ1-3, is GAGVSQSPRYKVAKRGQDVALRCDPISGHVSLFWYQQALGQGPEFLTYFQNEAQLDKSGLPSDRFFAERPEGSVSTLKIQRTQQEDSAVYLCASSSDRVSGNTIYFGEGSWLTVV.

The chain has TRBV5-1 and TRBJ2-7; TRBD1 might be the D (6 bases). Germline V gives CDR1 SGHRS, CDR2 YFSETQ. V was clipped by 4 bases and J by 4 bases, with 12 bases between them. This CDR3 is built from 13 residues. This CDR3 is CASSQTGSYEQYF. In DNA, the CDR3 is TGCGCCAGCAGCCAAACAGGGTCGTACGAGCAGTACTTC.